This entry lists 13 T cell receptor beta chains sequenced from one sample in a study of human T cells and chemical hapten exposure. Time point here: patch test 2, 6 weeks after DPC sensitization. Documented treatment: therapeutic diphenylcyclopropenone sensitization with weekly scalp DPC. TCRdb ran MiXCR on the RACE reads and lists one entry per CDR3 protein. The table lists over 100,000 distinct CDR3 sequences, roughly 9% of them singletons. Sequenced material: whole blood, taken in connection with sensitization to the hapten diphenylcyclopropenone (DPC). These receptor sequences come from a middle-aged woman with alopecia areata. Some clones in this sample may be carry-over from other donors' samples.

This clonotype occurred many times. The chain recombines TRBV13 with TRBJ2-7, with TRBD1 as a possible D gene (7 bases). CDR3 length equals 17 residues. Germline values: CDR1 PRHDT, CDR2 FYEKMQ (reference sequence). With 5 bases removed from V and 2 bases from J, the gap between germline ends came to 22 bases. CDR3 residues: CASSILRQGLYAYEQYF. In nucleotides, the CDR3 is TGTGCCAGCAGCATACTCCGACAGGGACTCTACGCCTACGAGCAGTACTTC.

Notes on this clonotype: Since the CDR3 does not end with the conserved phenylalanine or tryptophan, this likely comes from a read error. The DNA is left out, because the CDR3 cannot be placed on it with certainty; the CDR3 is given as TCRdb lists it. This chain uses TRBV6-4 with TRBJ2-1. Ends included, the CDR3 has 13 residues. The germline V gene has CDR1 MRHNA and CDR2 SNTAGT. CDR3 loop: CASSDSSGVQKSG.

With regard to this clonotype: One end of the junction varies from germline; a read error may be responsible. The chain is built from TRBV6-6 and TRBJ1-4; D ambiguous. The CDR3 is made up of 14 amino acids. Per germline, CDR1 MNHNY and CDR2 SVGAGI (reference sequence). The CDR3 bases are TGTGACAGCAGTTACGAGGTCTTGAGAGAAAAACTGTTTTTT. Amino acids: CDSSYEVLREKLFF.

About this clonotype itself: This may stem from a read error, because a much larger clone lies one nucleotide away. This chain links TRBV28 with TRBJ1-2; D unresolved. The CDR3 is 11 amino acids. Per germline, CDR1 MDHEN and CDR2 SYDVKM. The CDR3 region has the DNA TGTGCCAGCACTCAGGATTATGGCAACACCTTC. Amino acid sequence: CASTQDYGNTF.

This clonotype was observed a handful of times. The chain combines TRBV6-1 with TRBJ1-3, with D tentatively TRBD1 (5 bases). V shed 5 bases and J shed 1 base, with 12 bases lying between them. Looked up from germline, CDR1 is MNHNS and CDR2 is SASEGT. This CDR3 contains 15 residues. In DNA, the CDR3 is TGTGCCAGCAGTAAAGACAGCCCTTCTGGAAACACCATATATTTT. It codes for CASSKDSPSGNTIYF.

The table lists this clonotype with a few counts. V is TRBV5-6 and J is TRBJ1-2; no clear D. This CDR3 has 18 residues. Germline loops: CDR1 SGHDT, CDR2 YYEEEE. The germline V and J ends were trimmed by 2 bases and 0 bases, with 20 bases remaining between them. The CDR3 here is CASSLMNAGLRSNYGYTF. CDR3 in DNA: TGTGCCAGCAGCTTAATGAACGCTGGATTACGGTCTAACTATGGCTACACCTTC.

The rearrangement uses TRBV4-3 and TRBJ2-1, with 12 nucleotides matching TRBD2. The V and J ends lost 2 bases and 3 bases, in that order; junction bases with no gene match: 11. The germline V gene encodes CDR1 LGHNA and CDR2 YSLEER. This CDR3 is built from 19 residues. The CDR3 spells CASSQLGSSGGAHYNEQFF. CDR3 nucleotides: TGCGCCAGCAGCCAATTAGGGTCTAGCGGGGGGGCCCACTACAATGAGCAGTTCTTC.

The sample holds a few counts of this clonotype. This chain connects TRBV11-2 to TRBJ2-2, with 7 bases matching TRBD1. Germline values: CDR1 SGHAT, CDR2 FQNNGV. Losses at the gene ends were 5 bases for V and 2 bases for J; bases not matched to a gene: 5. CDR3 length: 15 residues. CDR3 amino acids: CASSHTGVNTGELFF. The CDR3 nucleotides read TGTGCCAGCAGCCATACAGGGGTAAACACCGGGGAGCTGTTTTTT. The variable domain in full, with the rest retrieved from reference TRBV11-2 and TRBJ2-2, is EAGVAQSPRYKIIEKRQSVAFWCNPISGHATLYWYQQILGQGPKLLIQFQNNGVVDDSQLPKDRFSAERLKGVDSTLKIQPAKLEDSAVYLCASSHTGVNTGELFFGEGSRLTVL.

This clonotype was found a few times. The genes are TRBV9 and TRBJ2-2, with D possibly being TRBD2 (6 bases). The V and J ends lost 3 bases and 5 bases respectively, with 23 bases between them. Germline lookup yields CDR1 SGDLS and CDR2 YYNGEE. The CDR3 has 18 amino acids. The chain's CDR3 is CASSGRRGWQGGTGELFF. CDR3 in DNA: TGTGCCAGCAGCGGGAGGCGGGGTTGGCAGGGAGGTACCGGGGAGCTGTTTTTT.

This clonotype was found many times. The gene calls are TRBV11-3 and TRBJ1-1; D gene ambiguous. The CDR3 sequence is 13 residues long. Trimming shortened V by 1 base and J by 1 base, and 4 bases separated the two germline ends. Germline V gives CDR1 SGHNT, CDR2 YENEEA. The CDR3 loop reads CASSLGANTEAFF. The CDR3 nucleotides read TGTGCCAGCAGCTTAGGGGCGAACACTGAAGCTTTCTTT.

The sample holds many counts of this clonotype. The chain carries TRBV7-6 and TRBJ2-1; 10 nucleotides align to TRBD2. There are 15 residues in the CDR3. The trim removed 5 bases at V and 7 bases at J, leaving 8 bases unmatched. Germline CDR1 reads SGHVS; CDR2 reads FNYEAQ. The CDR3 protein is CASSLRQRGGNEQFF. DNA for the CDR3: TGTGCCAGCAGCCTCCGGCAGCGGGGGGGGAATGAGCAGTTCTTC.

This clonotype was detected a few times. The rearrangement links TRBV7-6 to TRBJ2-3; tentatively, D is TRBD1 (6 bases). CDR3 length: 16 amino acids. Germline lookup yields CDR1 SGHVS and CDR2 FNYEAQ. Deletions cut 4 bases from V and 2 bases from J, with 16 bases between. The CDR3 is CASSYYTGIYTDTQYF. In DNA, the CDR3 is TGTGCCAGCAGCTACTACACAGGGATATACACAGATACGCAGTATTTT. Full variable domain (missing parts from reference TRBV7-6 and TRBJ2-3): GAGVSQSPRYKVTKRGQDVALRCDPISGHVSLYWYRQALGQGPEFLTYFNYEAQQDKSGLPNDRFSAERPEGSISTLTIQRTEQRDSAMYRCASSYYTGIYTDTQYFGPGTRLTVL.

The V and J genes are TRBV5-1 and TRBJ1-1; D remains ambiguous. This CDR3 has 12 amino acids. Trimming stripped 2 bases from V and 7 bases from J, with 9 bases between. Germline CDR1 is SGHRS and CDR2 is YFSETQ. CDR3 DNA: TGCGCCAGCAGCTTAAAGGGTCATGAAGCTTTCTTT. Encoded protein: CASSLKGHEAFF.